This T cell receptor beta chain was observed in a study of T cell changes during pregnancy in multiple sclerosis. Measured with immunoSEQ multiplex PCR; TCRdb has only the in-frame clones, and not every one. The table includes approximately 90,000 clones, almost 95% detected once. The CDR3 length is 16 residues. Trimming cost V 3 bases and J 5 bases, with 19 bases left between them. Per the germline V gene, CDR1 is SGHAT and CDR2 is FQNNGV. This chain links TRBV11-2 with TRBJ2-5; D might be TRBD1 (6 bases). The TCR originated in a female donor with multiple sclerosis, enrolled in a pregnancy study. The starting material was peripheral blood, obtained after pregnancy. The CDR3 region is CASSLSSSRGFETQYF. For the CDR3, the DNA is TGTGCCAGCAGCTTGTCCTCCTCCAGGGGATTCGAGACCCAGTACTTC.